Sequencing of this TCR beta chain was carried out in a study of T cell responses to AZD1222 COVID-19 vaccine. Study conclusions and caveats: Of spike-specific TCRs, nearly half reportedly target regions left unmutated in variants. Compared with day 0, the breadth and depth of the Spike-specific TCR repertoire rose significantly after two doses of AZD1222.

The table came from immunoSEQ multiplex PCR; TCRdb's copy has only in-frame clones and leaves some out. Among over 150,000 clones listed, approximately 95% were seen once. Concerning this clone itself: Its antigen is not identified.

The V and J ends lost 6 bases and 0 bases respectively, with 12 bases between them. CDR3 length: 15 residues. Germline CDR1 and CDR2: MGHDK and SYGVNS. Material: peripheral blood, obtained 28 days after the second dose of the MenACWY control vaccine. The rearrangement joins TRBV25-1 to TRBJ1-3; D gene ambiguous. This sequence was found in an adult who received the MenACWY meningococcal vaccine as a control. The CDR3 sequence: CASSQPGGSGNTIYF. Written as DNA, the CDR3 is TGTGCCAGCAGCCAGCCGGGCGGCTCTGGAAACACCATATATTTT. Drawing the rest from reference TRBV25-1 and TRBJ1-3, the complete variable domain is EADIYQTPRYLVIGTGKKITLECSQTMGHDKMYWYQQDPGMELHLIHYSYGVNSTEKGDLSSESTVSRIRTEHFPLTLESARPSHTSQYLCASSQPGGSGNTIYFGEGSWLTVV.